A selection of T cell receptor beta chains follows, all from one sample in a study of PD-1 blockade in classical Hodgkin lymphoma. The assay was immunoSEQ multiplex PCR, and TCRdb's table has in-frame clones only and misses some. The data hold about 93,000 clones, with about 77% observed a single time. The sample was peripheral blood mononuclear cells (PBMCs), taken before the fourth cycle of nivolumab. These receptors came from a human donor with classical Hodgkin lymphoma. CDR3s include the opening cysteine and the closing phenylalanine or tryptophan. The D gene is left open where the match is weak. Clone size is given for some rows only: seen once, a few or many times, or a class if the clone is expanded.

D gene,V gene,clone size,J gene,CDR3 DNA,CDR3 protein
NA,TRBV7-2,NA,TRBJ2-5,TGTGCCAGCAGCTTAGGGCTGGGGATGGCCAGTGGGGGAGAGACCCAGTACTTC,CASSLGLGMASGGETQYF
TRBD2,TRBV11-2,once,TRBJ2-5,TGTGCCAGCAGCTCGAGAGCGGGGCCCCTCGGAGAGACCCAGTACTTC,CASSSRAGPLGETQYF
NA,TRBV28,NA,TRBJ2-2,TGTGCCAGCCCTTACTCGGGGGCGCGGACCGGGGAGCTGTTTTTT,CASPYSGARTGELFF
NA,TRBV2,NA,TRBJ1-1,TGTGCCAGCAGTGTAGATTCAGGGAACACTGAAGCTTTCTTT,CASSVDSGNTEAFF
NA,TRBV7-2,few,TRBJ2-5,TGTGCCAGCAGCCCAACAAGGGGACAAGAGACCCAGTACTTC,CASSPTRGQETQYF
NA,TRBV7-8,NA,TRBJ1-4,TGTGCCAGCAGCTCCCCCAGGGCAACTAATGAAAAACTGTTTTTT,CASSSPRATNEKLFF
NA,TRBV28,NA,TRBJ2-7,TGTGCCGCCCACAGGGAGGGGTTCGAGCAGTACTTC,CAAHREGFEQYF
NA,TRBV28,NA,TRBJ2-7,TGTGCCAGCAGTCAACCGGGACACATGTCCTACGAGCAGTACTTC,CASSQPGHMSYEQYF
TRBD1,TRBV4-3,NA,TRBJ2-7,TGCGCCAGCAGCCTGGGACAGGGACCCTACGAGCAGTACTTC,CASSLGQGPYEQYF
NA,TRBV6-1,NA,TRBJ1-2,TGTGCCAGCAGTGAAGCGCGGGGCAGTGGCTACACCTTC,CASSEARGSGYTF